This entry describes one TCR beta chain. Method: immunoSEQ multiplex PCR; TCRdb's copy keeps in-frame clones and lacks some. This sample has 2 million to 2.5 million clones, with approximately 95% found just once. The data originate from a study of shared clonotypes between healthy human individuals. V was clipped by 4 bases and J by 4 bases, with 8 bases between them. Germline V gives CDR1 MNHNY, CDR2 SVGAGI (reference sequence). The CDR3 runs to 13 residues. The sample taken for sequencing was naive CD4+ T cells sorted from blood. This sample's subset: CD45RA+ positively selected. The chain joins TRBV6-6 to TRBJ1-3; no clear D. This clonotype was obtained from a man aged 18 to 30 in good health. CDR3 protein: CASSSNPGNTIYF. The CDR3 nucleotides read TGTGCCAGCAGTTCCAATCCGGGAAACACCATATATTTT.